The next 13 T cell receptor beta chains were all read from a single sample in a study of blood T cell repertoires in COVID-19 (dated by TCRdb to 2020 to 2021). The method was the immunoSEQ multiplex PCR assay. TCRdb retrieved this table from immuneACCESS and kept in-frame rearrangements only. Not all clones are present; in checked studies, unresolved V genes account for under half, and no reason is known for the remainder. The sample records roughly 240,000 clones, about four fifths of which are singletons. 4% to 5% of the sample is taken by the ten largest. Sequenced sample: peripheral blood. The receptor source for this set is an older woman with acute or convalescent COVID-19.

This clone has at least ten counts. This sequence joins TRBV25-1 and TRBJ2-7; a weak D match, TRBD1 (6 bases). Trimming took off 5 bases at V and 4 bases at J, with 12 bases between the two ends. The CDR3 loop spans 13 amino acids. Germline V gene sequence: CDR1 MGHDK, CDR2 SYGVNS. CDR3 nucleotides: TGTGCCAGCAGTCCCACAGGGCAGTACGAGCAGTACTTC. This gives the protein CASSPTGQYEQYF.

The chain links TRBV7-2 to TRBJ1-4; no clear D. The CDR3 totals 16 residues. The V gene lost 4 bases and the J gene lost 0 bases, with 12 bases spanning the gap. From germline, CDR1 is SGHTA and CDR2 FQGNSA. CDR3 residues: CASSSFDGATNEKLFF. As DNA, the CDR3 is TGTGCCAGCAGCTCCTTCGACGGGGCAACTAATGAAAAACTGTTTTTT.

The V gene is TRBV14, the J gene TRBJ1-1, with no clear D. Germline CDR1 SGHDN, CDR2 FVKESK. The CDR3 length is 19 residues. V shed 4 bases and J shed 4 bases, with 28 bases lying between them. CDR3 sequence (DNA): TGTGCCAGCAGCCCCTGGGCCTCCGGCCGGTGGGTAGAACGCACTGAAGCTTTCTTT. This encodes CASSPWASGRWVERTEAFF.

The CDR3 coding sequence is TGTGCCAGCAGTTACTTCGGACAGCAAAGGGAGCAGTACTTC. This encodes CASSYFGQQREQYF. The chain is built from TRBV6-5 and TRBJ2-7; perhaps TRBD1 as D (6 bases). V shed 1 base and J shed 7 bases, with 14 bases lying between them. The germline gives CDR1 MNHEY, CDR2 SVGAGI. The CDR3 consists of 14 residues.

The rearrangement joins TRBV5-1 to TRBJ2-7, with a tentative D call TRBD2 (6 bases). Trimming removed 4 bases at V and 0 bases at J, with 23 bases between. The CDR3 length is 18 residues. Looked up from germline, CDR1 is SGHRS and CDR2 is YFSETQ. CDR3 bases: TGCGCCAGCAGCCTTACCTCTAGCGATCGAGCTTTCTCCTACGAGCAGTACTTC. This codes for CASSLTSSDRAFSYEQYF. The full variable domain, in which reference TRBV5-1 and TRBJ2-7 provide the parts outside the CDR3, is KAGVTQTPRYLIKTRGQQVTLSCSPISGHRSVSWYQQTPGQGLQFLFEYFSETQRNKGNFPGRFSGRQFSNSRSEMNVSTLELGDSALYLCASSLTSSDRAFSYEQYFGPGTRLTVT.

This chain joins TRBV5-1 and TRBJ1-2, with D perhaps TRBD1 (6 bases). Trimming took 6 bases from V and 2 from J, leaving 14 bases between them. The germline CDR1 and CDR2 sequences are SGHRS and YFSETQ. This CDR3 has 14 amino acids. The CDR3 sequence: CASNDRQENYGYTF. The CDR3 DNA is TGCGCCAGCAACGACCGACAGGAGAACTATGGCTACACCTTC.

This sequence joins TRBV5-4 and TRBJ2-1; 8 nucleotides match TRBD2. Germline V gene lookup returns CDR1 SGHNT and CDR2 YYREEE (reference sequence). V gave up 4 bases and J gave up 3 bases; unmatched junction bases: 9. CDR3 length: 16 amino acids. The CDR3 loop reads CASSLGERGHYNEQFF. The CDR3 bases are TGTGCCAGCAGCCTGGGGGAGCGGGGGCACTACAATGAGCAGTTCTTC.

This chain links TRBV28 with TRBJ2-5; D is unclear. The V gene lost 4 bases and the J gene lost 5 bases, with 14 bases spanning the gap. The germline V gene has CDR1 MDHEN and CDR2 SYDVKM. The CDR3 has 14 residues. In DNA form, the CDR3 reads TGTGCCAGCAGTTCCCAGCGCCCGGAGGAGACCCAGTACTTC. This gives the protein CASSSQRPEETQYF.

This clone was seen once. V and J are TRBV3-1 (or the pseudogene TRBV3-2) and TRBJ1-2; TRBD1 matches 9 bases. Trimming at V came to 4 bases and at J to 5 bases, leaving 5 bases not matched to a gene. The CDR3 covers 14 residues. Germline-derived CDR1 and CDR2 are LGHDT and YNNKEL (reference sequence). The CDR3 here is CASSPMTGGYGYTF. For the CDR3, the DNA is TGTGCCAGCAGCCCAATGACAGGGGGGTATGGCTACACCTTC.

The chain is built from TRBV6-5 and TRBJ1-2; the D gene is possibly TRBD1 (6 bases). The germline V gene has CDR1 MNHEY and CDR2 SVGAGI. V lost 4 bases to trimming and J lost 4 bases, with 10 bases between them. The CDR3 has 13 amino acids. CDR3: CASSLSRGYGYTF. CDR3 nucleotide sequence: TGTGCCAGCAGTTTGTCCAGGGGCTATGGCTACACCTTC.

The chain joins TRBV5-1 to TRBJ2-7, with TRBD1 matching over 10 bases. The germline V gene has CDR1 SGHRS and CDR2 YFSETQ. V was clipped by 4 bases and J by 1 base; unmatched bases: 2. This CDR3 is 14 amino acids long. CDR3 coding DNA: TGCGCCAGCAGCCAGGGACAGGGGTCCTACGAGCAGTACTTC. It translates to CASSQGQGSYEQYF.

The genes are TRBV28 and TRBJ2-7; 7 bases map to TRBD1. Germline CDR1 and CDR2: MDHEN and SYDVKM. This CDR3 is built from 15 residues. After removal of 4 bases from V and 8 bases from J, the junction contained 14 bases not matched to a gene. CDR3 sequence: CASSYQTGWEKKQYF. The CDR3 DNA follows: TGTGCCAGCAGTTATCAGACAGGGTGGGAGAAAAAGCAGTACTTC.

V and J are TRBV6-5 and TRBJ1-2; D might be TRBD1 (6 bases). The germline V and J ends were trimmed by 11 bases and 4 bases, with 20 bases remaining between them. Looked up from germline, CDR1 is MNHEY and CDR2 is SVGAGI. The CDR3 is 14 amino acids. As DNA, the CDR3 is TGTGCCGGAAACACGGACAGCAACTTCTATGGCTACACCTTC. Amino acids: CAGNTDSNFYGYTF.